This T cell receptor beta chain was sequenced for a study of read filtering for tumor transcriptome and immune sequencing. Across the study: The cohort had roughly 17 men and over eleven women aged about 47 to 90, mean about 67 years. Notes on the study in general: The sorted CD138-negative fraction was a mixed bone marrow immune population, not purified T cells. Compared with RNA-seq, IR-seq gave much higher clonotype depth and reliability.

This library used roughly 400 ng RNA and molecular barcoded adaptors spanning alpha/delta and beta/gamma chains. TCRdb used MiXCR to reprocess the reads, holding one entry per CDR3 protein. This sample has approximately 9,800 distinct CDR3 sequences, with about a sixth found just once. On this clonotype itself: Its target is not known. This is likely an artifact of a read error, given a far larger clone one base away. A read error is likely, as this CDR3 ends without the conserved phenylalanine or tryptophan.

Sequencing was performed on a population of CD138-negative cells sorted from bone marrow. The clonotype comes from a donor at least 40 years old with multiple myeloma.

The chain's CDR3 is CASSPRGSGGYNEQFS. The CDR3 region has the DNA TGCGCCAGCAGCCCCCGAGGAAGCGGGGGCTACAATGAGCAGTTCTCC. The gene calls are TRBV4-1 and TRBJ2-1, with TRBD2 identical over 8 bases. The CDR3 consists of 16 residues. V lost 4 bases, J lost 3 bases, and 8 bases stayed unmatched. Germline V CDR1 and CDR2: MGHRA, YSYEKL.